Shown below are 27 T cell receptor beta chains from a single sample sequenced in a study of Graves' ophthalmopathy and Graves' hyperthyroidism (dated by TCRdb to the late 2010s). The data were produced on an Illumina HiSeq 2000. TCR beta CDR3 regions were amplified from RNA transcripts for repertoire sequencing. HTBI primers and the Qiagen OneStep RT-PCR kit were used in a first-round RT-PCR, which was followed by a second-round multiplex PCR, size selection and purification. TCRdb cleaned the public reads at Q25 with fastp, built clones with MiXCR and kept in-frame beta chains. All rows with the same CDR3 protein become a single entry with the most common DNA and genes. In all, the sample holds hundreds of thousands of distinct CDR3 sequences, and about two fifths of those were seen once. The ten largest clonotypes hold 3% to 4% of the sample. The sequenced sample consisted of peripheral blood. The source of these receptors is an adult man with Graves' ophthalmopathy.

The chain combines TRBV12-5 with TRBJ2-5, with 7 bases matching TRBD1. V shed 1 base and J 5 bases; nucleotides not matched to a gene: 13. This CDR3 is 17 amino acids long. Per the germline V gene, CDR1 is LGHNT and CDR2 is FRNRAP. In DNA, the CDR3 is TGTGCTAGTGGTTTGGGGTACAGGGGTCCCACCGGGGAGACCCAGTACTTC. This sequence encodes CASGLGYRGPTGETQYF.

With regard to this clonotype: With a much larger clone just one base away, this may be a read error. V usage is TRBV9 and J usage is TRBJ1-1; maybe TRBD1 (5 bases). The CDR3 sequence is 14 residues long. Trimming took off 0 bases at V and 4 bases at J, with 10 bases between the two ends. Per the germline V gene, CDR1 is SGDLS and CDR2 is YYNGEE. The CDR3 is CASSVEKGSTEAFF. CDR3 DNA: TGTGCCAGCAGCGTAGAAAAGGGGAGCACTGAAGCTTTCTTT.

The chain combines TRBV29-1 with TRBJ1-2; D is perhaps TRBD1 (6 bases). The CDR3 totals 10 residues. Trimming stripped 8 bases from V and 8 bases from J, with 12 bases between. Germline V gene data show CDR1 as SQVTM and CDR2 as ANQGSEA. CDR3 amino acids: CSLGGRGYTF. CDR3 coding DNA: TGCAGCTTAGGGGGGCGGGGCTACACCTTC.

The gene calls are TRBV20-1 and TRBJ1-2, with D perhaps TRBD1 (5 bases). The CDR3 loop spans 14 amino acids. The germline gives CDR1 DFQATT, CDR2 SNEGSKA (reference sequence). Trimming took 3 bases from V and 0 from J, leaving 11 bases between them. The CDR3 region has the DNA TGCAGTGCTAGGGGCCAGGGCACTAACTATGGCTACACCTTC. Translated: CSARGQGTNYGYTF.

The chain combines TRBV5-1 with TRBJ2-5, with D possibly TRBD2 on 5 matching bases. Looked up from germline, CDR1 is SGHRS and CDR2 is YFSETQ. The CDR3 consists of 14 residues. V lost 4 bases and J lost 5, with 15 bases in between. CDR3 sequence: CASSPGGLSETQYF. The CDR3 DNA reads TGCGCCAGCAGCCCCGGAGGCCTATCGGAGACCCAGTACTTC.

This clonotype was seen many times. The chain uses TRBV6-1 and TRBJ1-5; D gene ambiguous. The V end was cut by 2 bases, the J end by 4 bases, with 6 bases between. The CDR3 has 13 amino acids. Germline lookup yields CDR1 MNHNS and CDR2 SASEGT. CDR3 protein: CASSERGNQPQHF. The DNA for the CDR3 is TGTGCCAGCAGTGAACGAGGGAATCAGCCCCAGCATTTT.

On this clonotype: Likely a read error: the CDR3 ends without its conserved phenylalanine or tryptophan. The chain has TRBV9 and TRBJ2-3; unclear D gene. The CDR3 sequence is 14 residues long. Trimming removed 0 bases from V and 4 bases from J, with 9 bases in between. CDR1 and CDR2 from the germline V gene are SGDLS and YYNGEE. The chain's CDR3 is CASSVAVAADTQYV. The CDR3 DNA is TGTGCCAGCAGCGTAGCGGTGGCGGCAGATACGCAGTATGTT.

There are a few counts of this clonotype. V usage is TRBV11-2 and J usage is TRBJ1-2; D ambiguous. V shed 5 bases and J shed 4 bases, with 14 bases lying between them. This CDR3 region has 14 residues. From germline, CDR1 is SGHAT and CDR2 FQNNGV. CDR3 region: CASSPAAVSYGYTF. As DNA, the CDR3 is TGTGCCAGCAGCCCAGCCGCGGTTTCCTATGGCTACACCTTC.

The chain uses TRBV12-5 and TRBJ2-2, with D perhaps TRBD2 (6 bases). Looked up from germline, CDR1 is LGHNT and CDR2 is FRNRAP. The CDR3 extends over 18 amino acids. The V end was cut by 0 bases, the J end by 4 bases, with 18 bases between. DNA of the CDR3: TGTGCTAGTGGTTTGGTACCGACGGGAGTGTGGAGCACCGGGGAGCTGTTTTTT. This translates into CASGLVPTGVWSTGELFF.

The chain couples TRBV27 to TRBJ1-1; maybe TRBD1 (6 bases). Germline V CDR1 and CDR2: MNHEY, SMNVEV (reference sequence). This CDR3 region has 11 residues. V was trimmed by 7 bases and J by 9 bases, leaving 12 bases between them. CDR3 residues: CASTRGRQAFF. The CDR3 DNA sequence: TGTGCCAGCACCCGGGGGCGACAAGCTTTCTTT.

This clonotype came up many times. This chain connects TRBV29-1 to TRBJ2-7; D is unclear. This CDR3 contains 12 residues. Germline assignment: CDR1 SQVTM and CDR2 ANQGSEA. V was cut by 3 bases and J by 7 bases, with 13 bases left in between. CDR3 protein: CSVDAALGEQYF. The CDR3 bases are TGCAGCGTTGATGCAGCTTTGGGGGAGCAGTACTTC.

The rearrangement links TRBV20-1 to TRBJ1-1; D remains ambiguous. Looked up from germline, CDR1 is DFQATT and CDR2 is SNEGSKA (reference sequence). The CDR3 loop spans 14 amino acids. With 3 bases removed from V and 5 bases from J, the gap between germline ends came to 16 bases. CDR3 nucleotides: TGCAGTGCTAGCACAGCGAGGGTCCGGACTGAAGCTTTCTTT. Translation: CSASTARVRTEAFF.

At least ten counts were recorded for this clonotype. This rearrangement joins TRBV4-2 to TRBJ1-2, with a tentative D call TRBD1 (5 bases). Deletions cut 2 bases from V and 8 bases from J, with 12 bases between. CDR1 and CDR2 from the germline V gene are LGHNA and YNFKEQ. CDR3 size: 13 residues. The CDR3 DNA follows: TGTGCCAGCAGCCAACAGGGCGCTTGGGGCTACACCTTC. Translated: CASSQQGAWGYTF.

This clonotype has ten or more counts. The chain links TRBV9 to TRBJ2-7; 9 bases line up with TRBD1. The V and J ends lost 0 bases and 1 base, in that order; junction bases with no gene match: 2. Germline assignment: CDR1 SGDLS and CDR2 YYNGEE. This CDR3 spans 15 amino acids. The CDR3 loop is CASSVGDRGSYEQYF. The CDR3 DNA sequence: TGTGCCAGCAGCGTAGGTGACAGGGGGTCCTACGAGCAGTACTTC. The variable domain in full, completed from reference TRBV9 and TRBJ2-7, reads DSGVTQTPKHLITATGQRVTLRCSPRSGDLSVYWYQQSLDQGLQFLIQYYNGEERAKGNILERFSAQQFPDLHSELNLSSLELGDSALYFCASSVGDRGSYEQYFGPGTRLTVT.

At least ten counts were recorded for this clonotype. The V and J genes are TRBV5-8 and TRBJ2-7; the match to TRBD2 covers 10 bases. The germline CDR1 and CDR2 sequences are SGHTS and YDEGEE. CDR3 size: 14 residues. V was clipped by 3 bases and J by 3 bases; unmatched bases: 3. In DNA, the CDR3 is TGTGCCAGCAGCTCAGCGGGGGGGCACTACGAGCAGTACTTC. Its protein is CASSSAGGHYEQYF.

To note about this clonotype: At one of its ends the junction is not consistent with the germline gene, which may arise from a read error. The chain combines TRBV4-1 with TRBJ1-1, with D unresolved. Germline CDR1 reads MGHRA; CDR2 reads YSYEKL. CDR3 size: 13 residues. CDR3 amino acids: CGSSQYLAFEAFF. The CDR3 nucleotides are TGCGGCAGCAGCCAATATCTAGCGTTTGAAGCTTTCTTT.

V usage is TRBV20-1 and J usage is TRBJ2-5; 8 bases fit TRBD2. Germline V lookup: CDR1 DFQATT, CDR2 SNEGSKA (reference sequence). The CDR3 runs to 16 residues. V lost 2 bases to trimming and J lost 5 bases; unmatched junction nucleotides: 13. The chain's CDR3 is CSARSAGGADGETQYF. As DNA, the CDR3 is TGCAGTGCTAGATCAGCCGGGGGGGCGGACGGGGAGACCCAGTACTTC.

Ten or more counts support this clonotype. This chain links TRBV20-1 with TRBJ1-6, with TRBD1 identical over 9 bases. The CDR3 has 13 residues. Germline V lookup: CDR1 DFQATT, CDR2 SNEGSKA (reference sequence). The J segment lost 8 bases and the V segment lost 6 bases, leaving 5 bases of the junction unmatched. CDR3 sequence reads: CSAGDRVDSPLHF. As DNA, the CDR3 is TGCAGTGCCGGGGACAGGGTAGATTCACCCCTCCACTTT.

This chain connects TRBV29-1 to TRBJ2-5, with TRBD2 identical over 7 bases. V trimming: 6 bases; J trimming: 0 bases; junction bases outside the gene matches: 4. Germline CDR1 is SQVTM and CDR2 is ANQGSEA. This CDR3 is built from 13 residues. The CDR3 DNA follows: TGCAGCGTGGGGAGGGTGGACCAAGAGACCCAGTACTTC. Encoded protein: CSVGRVDQETQYF.

At least ten counts were recorded for this clonotype. The chain links TRBV7-2 to TRBJ1-2; D is possibly TRBD1 (6 bases). The V and J ends lost 1 base and 2 bases respectively, with 11 bases between them. Germline V gives CDR1 SGHTA, CDR2 FQGNSA. The CDR3 sequence is 15 residues long. The CDR3 reads CASSLGATGNYGYTF. Here the CDR3 DNA reads TGTGCCAGCAGCTTAGGTGCCACAGGGAACTATGGCTACACCTTC.

Only a few counts were recorded for this clonotype. The gene calls are TRBV7-9 and TRBJ2-2; the D gene is possibly TRBD2 (6 bases). This CDR3 region has 16 residues. Per the germline V gene, CDR1 is SEHNR and CDR2 is FQNEAQ (reference sequence). With 1 base removed from V and 5 bases from J, the gap between germline ends came to 14 bases. The DNA of the CDR3 is TGTGCCAGCAGCTTAGATAGCGGTCCGAGTACCGGGGAGCTGTTTTTT. Its protein product is CASSLDSGPSTGELFF.

V gene TRBV2 combines with J gene TRBJ2-3; 14 nucleotides match TRBD2. After removal of 7 bases from V and 8 bases from J, the junction contained 2 bases not matched to a gene. From germline, CDR1 is SNHLY and CDR2 FYNNEI. The CDR3 length is 13 residues. This CDR3 is CASIGTSGSTQYF. DNA of the CDR3: TGTGCCAGCATCGGGACTAGCGGGAGTACGCAGTATTTT.

The chain uses TRBV20-1 and TRBJ2-7; no firm D call. Germline loops: CDR1 DFQATT, CDR2 SNEGSKA (reference sequence). Trimming removed 0 bases at V and 2 bases at J, with 14 bases between. The CDR3 has 15 residues. CDR3 nucleotides: TGCAGTGCTAGAGATTCCGATACCTTAACCTACGAGCAGTACTTC. This translates into CSARDSDTLTYEQYF.

This clonotype was seen a few times. The rearrangement joins TRBV2 to TRBJ2-5; TRBD2 aligns across 11 bases. This CDR3 is 17 amino acids long. Germline loops: CDR1 SNHLY, CDR2 FYNNEI. V lost 10 bases, J lost 2 bases, and 15 bases stayed unmatched. This CDR3 reads CANRRGVLAGGQETQYF. Here the CDR3 DNA reads TGTGCCAACAGGAGGGGGGTTCTAGCGGGAGGACAAGAGACCCAGTACTTC.

With regard to this clonotype: One junction end disagrees with the germline gene, perhaps due to a read error. The J gene is TRBJ1-1, the V gene TRBV7-9; no clear D gene. Germline V gene data show CDR1 as SEHNR and CDR2 as FQNEAQ (reference sequence). The CDR3 is made up of 14 amino acids. In DNA form, the CDR3 reads TGTGCCAGCAGAAGCCTCCGGGCGAACACTGGAGCTTTCTTT. This sequence encodes CASRSLRANTGAFF.

In its sample, this clonotype was seen a few times. The rearrangement uses TRBV4-3 and TRBJ1-6; 8 positions match TRBD1. V trimming: 1 base; J trimming: 8 bases; junction bases outside the gene matches: 7. In germline, CDR1 is LGHNA, CDR2 YSLEER. CDR3 length: 16 amino acids. The DNA of the CDR3 is TGCGCCAGCAGCCAAGGCCGTGACAGGGGTGATTCACCCCTCCACTTT. Translated: CASSQGRDRGDSPLHF.

CDR3 bases: TGCAGCGTTGTTCCCCAAGAGACCCAGTACTTC. This encodes CSVVPQETQYF. The V call is TRBV29-1, the J call TRBJ2-5; no firm D call. Germline CDR1 SQVTM, CDR2 ANQGSEA. V was trimmed by 4 bases and J by 1 base, leaving 4 bases between them. This CDR3 is built from 11 residues.